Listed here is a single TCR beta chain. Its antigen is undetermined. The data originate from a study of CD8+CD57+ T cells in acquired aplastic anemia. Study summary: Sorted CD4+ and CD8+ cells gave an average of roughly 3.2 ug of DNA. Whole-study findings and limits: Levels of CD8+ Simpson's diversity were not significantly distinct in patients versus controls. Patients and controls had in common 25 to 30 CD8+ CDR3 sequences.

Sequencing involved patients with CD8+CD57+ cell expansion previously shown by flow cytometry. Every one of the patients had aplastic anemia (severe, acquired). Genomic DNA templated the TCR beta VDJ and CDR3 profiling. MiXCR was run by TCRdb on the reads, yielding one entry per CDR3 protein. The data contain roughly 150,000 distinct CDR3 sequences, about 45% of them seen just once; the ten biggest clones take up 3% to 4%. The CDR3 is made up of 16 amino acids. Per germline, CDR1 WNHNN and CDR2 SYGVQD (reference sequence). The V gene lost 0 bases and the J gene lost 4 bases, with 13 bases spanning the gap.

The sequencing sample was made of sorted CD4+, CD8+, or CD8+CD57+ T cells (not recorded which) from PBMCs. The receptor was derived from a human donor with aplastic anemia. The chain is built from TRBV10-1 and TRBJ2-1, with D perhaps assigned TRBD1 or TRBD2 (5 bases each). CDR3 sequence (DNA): TGCGCCAGCAGTGAGTCTACGGGGCTGGGGTACAATGAGCAGTTCTTC. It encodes CASSESTGLGYNEQFF.